This record concerns one T cell receptor (beta chain) sequence. The antigen is not known. This sample is drawn from a study of tumor-infiltrating lymphocytes in primary liver carcinoma. Extraction also yielded germline DNA, while blood RNA was obtained from unsorted whole blood. The J segment lost 7 bases and the V segment lost 4 bases, leaving 4 bases of the junction unmatched. In germline, CDR1 is SGHNT, CDR2 YYREEE (reference sequence). This CDR3 has 13 amino acids. With a constant-region primer, TCR beta cDNA was made from around 530 ng of total RNA. Three rounds of nested multiplex PCR with slightly modified ARM-PCR produced TCR beta libraries. Investigators reported that the first two PCR rounds, at 10 cycles each, used TRBV1-TRBV30 forward primers with a C-beta reverse primer. Each CDR3 protein gets one entry after TCRdb re-called the multiplex PCR reads with MiXCR. The sample gives about 330,000 distinct CDR3 sequences, about two thirds of which show up once; under 8% is in the top ten.

General study points: The use of bulk unsorted samples meant that CD4+ and CD8+ repertoires were not compared.

This TCR was recovered from a man aged 35-49 years with primary liver carcinoma and hepatitis B virus infection. The J gene is TRBJ2-1, the V gene TRBV5-4; 8 nucleotides agree with TRBD1. Input material: peripheral blood. DNA for the CDR3: TGTGCCAGCAGCCCCCGGACAGGGAATGAGCAGTTCTTC. Amino acids: CASSPRTGNEQFF.